The clone carrying this T cell receptor (beta chain) was found a few times. Unique molecular identifiers were incorporated when the TCRbeta library was constructed. MiXCR was run by TCRdb on the PCR reads, yielding one entry per CDR3 protein. The repertoire has some 500,000 distinct CDR3 sequences, about 16% of them found once; the top ten carry roughly 3.3%. The data derive from a study of T-cell reconstitution after alpha-beta-depleted transplantation in children. Trimming stripped 8 bases from V and 9 bases from J, with 11 bases between. Per the germline V gene, CDR1 is ENHRY and CDR2 is SYGVKD. The CDR3 has 12 residues.

This TCR was recovered from a human donor who donated a stem cell graft to a child with acute lymphoblastic leukemia. Sample: PBMCs from the stem cell graft donor, taken from the stem cell graft. This chain connects TRBV10-3 to TRBJ1-6, with D unresolved. CDR3 sequence: CAIGTSSSPLHF. The CDR3 nucleotides read TGTGCCATCGGAACTTCGAGTTCACCCCTCCACTTT.